This T cell receptor (beta chain) appears in the sequencing data of a study of blood T cell repertoires in COVID-19. The germline gives CDR1 LNHDA, CDR2 SQIVND (reference sequence). V gave up 3 bases and J gave up 3 bases; unmatched junction bases: 2. This CDR3 is 15 amino acids long. Data came from immunoSEQ multiplex PCR; TCRdb stores just in-frame clones and leaves some out. Of approximately 250,000 clones listed, 80% to 85% are singletons. V and J are TRBV19 and TRBJ2-2; TRBD1 agrees at 9 bases. The sequencing input was peripheral blood. The sequence was obtained from a man in his 60s with acute or convalescent COVID-19. The CDR3 DNA is TGTGCCAGTAGTATGGACAGGGGTTACACCGGGGAGCTGTTTTTT. Its protein product is CASSMDRGYTGELFF.